Listed below are T cell receptor beta chains from one sample, sequenced in a study of T cells expressing NK-cell markers. After re-calling the 5' RACE reads, TCRdb lists one entry per CDR3 protein, DNA absent. The sample table includes roughly 350,000 distinct CDR3 sequences. Sequences were obtained from blood T cells: a sorted CD56 or NKG2C T cell subset, CD4+ or CD8+ T cells, or bulk PBMC T cells (not recorded which). Every receptor here comes from a man aged 18-70 years in good health. Both conserved end residues are part of each CDR3.

CDR3 protein	CDR3 length	V gene	J gene
CGTRGASYNEQFF	13	TRBV3-1	TRBJ2-1
CASSRPQGAGYTF	13	TRBV13	TRBJ1-2
CASSQAGRGGGADTQYF	17	TRBV4-2	TRBJ2-3
CASRGLGTGGDEQYF	15	TRBV12-3/TRBV12-4	TRBJ2-7
CASSLDGVLSEAFF	14	TRBV5-1	TRBJ1-1
CASSPWTGYNSPLHF	15	TRBV5-5	TRBJ1-6
CASSKGGREPYEQYF	15	TRBV21-1	TRBJ2-7
CASIEFSVHTLLDTQYF	17	TRBV6-4	TRBJ2-3
CASTPFSAQRGTYNEQFF	18	TRBV19	TRBJ2-1
CASQGQGPEAFF	12	TRBV2	TRBJ1-1
CASSPPGRYTDTQYF	15	TRBV18	TRBJ2-3
CATSDWRTGDEQFF	14	TRBV24-1	TRBJ2-1
CASSEGGSTEQFF	13	TRBV2	TRBJ2-1
CASSRPTGASSGANVLTF	18	TRBV28	TRBJ2-6
CASSLEQGAISSYEQYF	17	TRBV11-2	TRBJ2-7
CASLAFYSNQPQHF	14	TRBV6-1	TRBJ1-5
CASSLGPEGEFQFF	14	TRBV5-1	TRBJ2-1
CASSSGRVSDTQYF	14	TRBV5-1	TRBJ2-3
CASSQQGAGSPLHF	14	TRBV4-1	TRBJ1-6
CASSLQRGGLAKNIQYF	17	TRBV7-2	TRBJ2-4
CASSLTPGLAVGEQFF	16	TRBV28	TRBJ2-1
CASSLANINYGYTF	14	TRBV7-9	TRBJ1-2
CASSPRGGADGYTF	14	TRBV12-3/TRBV12-4	TRBJ1-2
CSAGFNTEAFF	11	TRBV20-1	TRBJ1-1
CASSQGRPNTGELFF	15	TRBV5-1	TRBJ2-2
CSARILGGDWDTQYF	15	TRBV20-1	TRBJ2-3
CASSQPDSTGELFF	14	TRBV4-1	TRBJ2-2
CSVELAAASLAYF	13	TRBV29-1	TRBJ2-5
CASSLTGFGNQPQHF	15	TRBV5-1	TRBJ1-5
CASSLNRAIAFF	12	TRBV5-1	TRBJ1-1
CASRYRRNSYEQYF	14	TRBV12-3/TRBV12-4	TRBJ2-7
CAWSTSGGMTDTQYF	15	TRBV30	TRBJ2-3
CASTLASSSYNEQFF	15	TRBV12-3/TRBV12-4	TRBJ2-1
CASSAQGFRTDTQYF	15	TRBV6-4	TRBJ2-3
CASSLNRGGEQFF	13	TRBV27	TRBJ2-1
CSAPGTSGGYRSHEQYF	17	TRBV20-1	TRBJ2-7
CASSLATRSQETQYF	15	TRBV5-1	TRBJ2-5
CASSPSNDRSLEQYF	15	TRBV18	TRBJ2-7
CASSKVAGGPYEQYF	15	TRBV21-1	TRBJ2-7
CASSEPGRVGYGYTF	15	TRBV6-1	TRBJ1-2
CSAETPASTYNEQFF	15	TRBV20-1	TRBJ2-1
CSARWGGAVDEQFF	14	TRBV20-1	TRBJ2-1